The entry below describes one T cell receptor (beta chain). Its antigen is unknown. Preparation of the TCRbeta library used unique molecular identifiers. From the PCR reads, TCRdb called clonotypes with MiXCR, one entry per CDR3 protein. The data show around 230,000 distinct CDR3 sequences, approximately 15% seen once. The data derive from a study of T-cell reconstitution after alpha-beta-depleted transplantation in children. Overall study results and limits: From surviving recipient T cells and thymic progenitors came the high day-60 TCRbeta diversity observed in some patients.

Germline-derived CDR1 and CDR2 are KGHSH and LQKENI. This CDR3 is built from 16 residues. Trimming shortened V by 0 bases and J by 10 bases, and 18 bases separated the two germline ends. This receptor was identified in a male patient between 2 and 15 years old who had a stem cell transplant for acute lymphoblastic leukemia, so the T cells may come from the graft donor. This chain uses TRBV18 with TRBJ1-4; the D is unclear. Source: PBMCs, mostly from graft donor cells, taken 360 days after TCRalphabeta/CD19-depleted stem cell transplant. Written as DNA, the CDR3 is TGTGCCAGCTCACCACCGGCAGGTCGGTCATTCGGAAAACTGTTTTTT. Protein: CASSPPAGRSFGKLFF.